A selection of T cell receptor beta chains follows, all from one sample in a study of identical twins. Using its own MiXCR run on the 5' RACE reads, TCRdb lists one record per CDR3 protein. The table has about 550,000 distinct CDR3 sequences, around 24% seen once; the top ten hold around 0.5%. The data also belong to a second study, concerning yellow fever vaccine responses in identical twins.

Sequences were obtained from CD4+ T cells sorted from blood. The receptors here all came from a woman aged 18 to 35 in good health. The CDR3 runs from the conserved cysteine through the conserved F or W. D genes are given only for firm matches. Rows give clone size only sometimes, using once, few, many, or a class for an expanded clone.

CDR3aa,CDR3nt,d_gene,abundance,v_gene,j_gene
CASTAFRDNSPLHF,TGTGCCAGCACGGCATTTAGAGATAATTCACCCCTCCACTTT,-,few,TRBV6-1,TRBJ1-6
CAISDSSPGLAGYNEQFF,TGTGCCATCAGTGACTCGTCCCCGGGACTAGCGGGGTACAATGAGCAGTTCTTC,TRBD2,few,TRBV10-3,TRBJ2-1
CASSLMGGGDEQFF,TGTGCCAGCAGCTTAATGGGGGGCGGCGATGAGCAGTTCTTC,-,-,TRBV7-2,TRBJ2-1
CASSLFGDTGELFF,TGCGCCAGCAGCTTGTTCGGGGACACCGGGGAGCTGTTTTTT,-,-,TRBV5-1,TRBJ2-2
CASSGGQGTPTSTDTQYF,TGTGCCAGCAGTGGAGGACAGGGGACCCCCACTAGCACAGATACGCAGTATTTT,TRBD1,-,TRBV2,TRBJ2-3
CASSPQRGINTGELFF,TGTGCCAGCAGCCCTCAACGGGGTATAAACACCGGGGAGCTGTTTTTT,-,-,TRBV7-8,TRBJ2-2
CATSDPWSDVGELFF,TGTGCCACCAGTGATCCCTGGTCCGATGTCGGGGAGCTGTTTTTT,-,few,TRBV24-1,TRBJ2-2
CAISVRENQETQYF,TGTGCCATCAGTGTCCGAGAGAATCAAGAGACCCAGTACTTC,-,-,TRBV10-3,TRBJ2-5
CASSQGDGELFF,TGTGCCAGCAGCCAAGGGGACGGGGAGCTGTTTTTT,-,-,TRBV3-1,TRBJ2-2
CATSRLAGTDTQYF,TGTGCCACCAGTAGACTAGCAGGGACAGATACGCAGTATTTT,TRBD2,few,TRBV10-3,TRBJ2-3
CATDGAGGYGYTF,TGCGCCACCGACGGGGCCGGAGGCTATGGCTACACCTTC,-,few,TRBV4-1,TRBJ1-2
CASSPPGGSGANVLTF,TGTGCCAGCAGCCCACCAGGAGGCTCTGGGGCCAACGTCCTGACTTTC,-,few,TRBV28,TRBJ2-6
CASSLDGKQFF,TGCGCCAGCAGCTTGGACGGAAAGCAGTTCTTC,-,few,TRBV5-1,TRBJ2-1
CASSLGAGGDYGYTF,TGTGCCAGCAGCTTAGGGGCAGGGGGCGACTATGGCTACACCTTC,TRBD1,-,TRBV11-3,TRBJ1-2
CATSDGYTSGRAKFF,TGTGCCACCAGTGATGGGTACACTAGCGGGAGGGCAAAGTTCTTC,TRBD2,once,TRBV24-1,TRBJ2-1
CASSSLDGSSYEQYF,TGTGCCAGCAGCTCCCTAGATGGAAGCTCCTACGAGCAGTACTTC,-,few,TRBV7-6,TRBJ2-7
CSARKVSSEETQYF,TGCAGTGCTAGAAAGGTCTCATCCGAGGAGACCCAGTACTTC,-,-,TRBV20-1,TRBJ2-5
CASSLGGRQVENQPQHF,TGTGCCAGCAGTTTAGGAGGGCGGCAGGTGGAGAATCAGCCCCAGCATTTT,-,few,TRBV12-3/TRBV12-4,TRBJ1-5
CASSPGQGGMNTQYF,TGCGCCAGCAGCCCCGGACAGGGGGGTATGAATACGCAGTATTTT,TRBD1,few,TRBV5-1,TRBJ2-3
CATSEVTGGAYNEQFF,TGTGCCACCAGTGAGGTCACAGGGGGCGCCTACAATGAGCAGTTCTTC,TRBD1,-,TRBV24-1,TRBJ2-1
CSARDPVAGELFF,TGCAGTGCTAGAGACCCTGTGGCCGGGGAGCTGTTTTTT,-,-,TRBV20-1,TRBJ2-2
CATSRDRNIQYF,TGTGCCACCAGCAGAGATAGGAACATTCAGTACTTC,-,-,TRBV15,TRBJ2-4
CASSQGPGNTGELFF,TGTGCCAGCAGCCAGGGACCGGGGAACACCGGGGAGCTGTTTTTT,-,-,TRBV7-9,TRBJ2-2
CASSFQRGETQYF,TGTGCCAGCAGCTTCCAGCGGGGGGAGACCCAGTACTTC,TRBD2,-,TRBV11-2,TRBJ2-5
CASSPGTLITDTQYF,TGTGCCAGCAGTCCCGGGACCCTCATCACAGATACGCAGTATTTT,-,few,TRBV3-1,TRBJ2-3
CASSPPKVTDTQYF,TGTGCCAGCTCACCACCGAAAGTTACAGATACGCAGTATTTT,-,few,TRBV18,TRBJ2-3
CSAPPGAVLSDTQYF,TGCAGTGCGCCGCCGGGGGCGGTACTGTCAGATACGCAGTATTTT,-,few,TRBV20-1,TRBJ2-3
CASSFVVDGYTF,TGTGCCAGCAGCTTCGTTGTCGATGGCTACACCTTC,-,-,TRBV7-4,TRBJ1-2
CASSYSPTGPQNTEAFF,TGTGCCAGCAGTTACTCCCCGACAGGCCCACAGAACACTGAAGCTTTCTTT,-,few,TRBV6-5,TRBJ1-1
CASSIGTGRTGELFF,TGTGCCAGCAGCATAGGGACAGGGAGGACCGGGGAGCTGTTTTTT,TRBD1,-,TRBV7-6,TRBJ2-2
CSASRVAGGYETQYF,TGCAGTGCTAGTCGGGTAGCGGGAGGCTATGAGACCCAGTACTTC,TRBD2,-,TRBV20-1,TRBJ2-5
CSAMGAGQGLNEQFF,TGCAGTGCTATGGGGGCGGGACAGGGACTCAATGAGCAGTTCTTC,TRBD1,-,TRBV20-1,TRBJ2-1
CASSWGWDGSYEQYF,TGCGCCAGCAGCTGGGGGTGGGACGGTTCCTACGAGCAGTACTTC,-,few,TRBV5-1,TRBJ2-7
CASSTGETYEQYF,TGTGCCAGTAGTACAGGGGAGACATACGAGCAGTACTTC,-,-,TRBV19,TRBJ2-7
CASSEHRGDYGYTF,TGTGCCAGCAGTGAACACAGGGGGGACTATGGCTACACCTTC,TRBD1,-,TRBV2,TRBJ1-2
CASSRWTSGGRDTQYF,TGTGCCAGCAGTCGCTGGACTAGCGGGGGGAGAGATACGCAGTATTTT,TRBD2,once,TRBV2,TRBJ2-3
CASSSGQGATDTQYF,TGTGCCAGCAGCTCCGGACAGGGGGCTACAGATACGCAGTATTTT,TRBD1,-,TRBV7-9,TRBJ2-3
CASSVSNTEAFF,TGCGCCAGCAGCGTGAGTAACACTGAAGCTTTCTTT,-,few,TRBV5-1,TRBJ1-1
CASSGGRGTYEQYF,TGTGCCAGCAGCGGTGGTCGGGGGACCTACGAGCAGTACTTC,-,few,TRBV7-9,TRBJ2-7
CASSEGTGTTGELFF,TGTGCCAGCAGCGAAGGGACAGGGACCACCGGGGAGCTGTTTTTT,TRBD1,-,TRBV9,TRBJ2-2
CASSGRTGTRWGSSYNEQFF,TGTGCCAGCAGTGGCCGTACCGGGACTAGGTGGGGTAGCTCCTACAATGAGCAGTTCTTC,TRBD2,-,TRBV12-3/TRBV12-4,TRBJ2-1
CASRPRLAGGVRTDTQYF,TGTGCCAGCAGACCAAGACTAGCGGGGGGGGTCCGCACAGATACGCAGTATTTT,TRBD2,few,TRBV12-3/TRBV12-4,TRBJ2-3
CATSSSGNTIYF,TGTGCCACCAGTTCCTCTGGAAACACCATATATTTT,-,few,TRBV24-1,TRBJ1-3
CASSYVSCGQANTEAFF,TGTGCCAGCAGTTACGTGAGCTGTGGACAGGCGAACACTGAAGCTTTCTTT,TRBD1,-,TRBV6-8,TRBJ1-1
CASSSLAGRTRTTSTDTQYF,TGTGCCAGCAGTTCCCTAGCGGGGAGGACCAGAACTACTAGCACAGATACGCAGTATTTT,TRBD2,few,TRBV6-2/TRBV6-3,TRBJ2-3
CASSPAGTENTGELFF,TGTGCCAGCAGTCCAGCCGGGACAGAAAACACCGGGGAGCTGTTTTTT,TRBD1,few,TRBV12-3/TRBV12-4,TRBJ2-2
CASSLRVRTGELFF,TGTGCCAGCAGTTTACGGGTCCGTACCGGGGAGCTGTTTTTT,-,few,TRBV12-3/TRBV12-4,TRBJ2-2
CASSQDVWGGELFF,TGCGCCAGCAGCCAAGATGTATGGGGCGGGGAGCTGTTTTTT,-,-,TRBV4-1,TRBJ2-2
CASSKKTGSRGNTGELFF,TGTGCCAGCAGCAAAAAGACAGGGTCACGGGGAAACACCGGGGAGCTGTTTTTT,TRBD1,few,TRBV14,TRBJ2-2
CAITWTSGSSTDTQYF,TGTGCCATCACCTGGACTAGCGGATCAAGCACAGATACGCAGTATTTT,TRBD2,few,TRBV10-3,TRBJ2-3
CASSYGQGFNTGELFF,TGTGCCAGCAGCTATGGACAGGGGTTTAACACCGGGGAGCTGTTTTTT,TRBD1,-,TRBV7-3,TRBJ2-2
CASSPLGSGFSGELFF,TGCGCCAGCAGCCCTCTAGGAAGCGGCTTTTCCGGGGAGCTGTTTTTT,-,-,TRBV5-1,TRBJ2-2
CASRHSFYEQYF,TGTGCCAGCAGACACAGTTTCTACGAGCAGTACTTC,-,few,TRBV6-5,TRBJ2-7
CASTRALAGNNEQFF,TGTGCCAGCACCCGGGCCCTAGCGGGGAACAATGAGCAGTTCTTC,TRBD2,-,TRBV7-9,TRBJ2-1
CASSLDGVRNEQFF,TGTGCCAGCAGCTTAGATGGGGTTAGGAATGAGCAGTTCTTC,-,-,TRBV7-9,TRBJ2-1